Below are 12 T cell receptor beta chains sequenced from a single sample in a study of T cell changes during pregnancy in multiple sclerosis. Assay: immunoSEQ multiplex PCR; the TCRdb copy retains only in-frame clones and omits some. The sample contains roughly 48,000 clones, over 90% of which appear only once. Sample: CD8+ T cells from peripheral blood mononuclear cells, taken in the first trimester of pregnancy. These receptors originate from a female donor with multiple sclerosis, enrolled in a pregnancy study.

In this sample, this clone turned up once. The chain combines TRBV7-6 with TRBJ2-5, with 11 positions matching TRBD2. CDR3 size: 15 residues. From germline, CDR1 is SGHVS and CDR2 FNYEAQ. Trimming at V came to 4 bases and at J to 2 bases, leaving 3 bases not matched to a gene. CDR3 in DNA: TGTGCCAGCAGCTCTAGCGGGAGGCCGCAAGAGACCCAGTACTTC. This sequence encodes CASSSSGRPQETQYF.

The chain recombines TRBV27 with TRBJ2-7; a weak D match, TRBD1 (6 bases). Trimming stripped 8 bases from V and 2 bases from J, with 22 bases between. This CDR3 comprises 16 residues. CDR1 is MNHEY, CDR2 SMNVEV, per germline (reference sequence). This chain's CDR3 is CASAAGFAGTTYEQYF. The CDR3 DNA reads TGTGCCAGCGCGGCGGGTTTTGCCGGGACAACCTACGAGCAGTACTTC.

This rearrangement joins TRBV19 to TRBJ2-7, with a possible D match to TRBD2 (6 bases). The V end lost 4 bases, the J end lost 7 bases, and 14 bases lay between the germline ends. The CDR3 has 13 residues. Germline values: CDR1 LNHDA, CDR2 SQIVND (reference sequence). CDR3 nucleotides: TGTGCCAGTAGTACTACATACGGGAGAGAGCAGTACTTC. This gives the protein CASSTTYGREQYF.

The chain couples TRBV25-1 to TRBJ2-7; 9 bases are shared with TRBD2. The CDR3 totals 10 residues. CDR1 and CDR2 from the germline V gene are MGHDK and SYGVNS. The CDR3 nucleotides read TGTGCTAGCGGGAGCCACGAGCAGTACTTC. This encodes CASGSHEQYF.

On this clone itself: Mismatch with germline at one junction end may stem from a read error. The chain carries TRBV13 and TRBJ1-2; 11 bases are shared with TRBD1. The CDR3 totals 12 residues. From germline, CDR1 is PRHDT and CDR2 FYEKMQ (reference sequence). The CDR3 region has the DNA TGTGCCAGCAGCTTGGGACAGGGGGATCAGGCCTTC. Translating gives CASSLGQGDQAF.

The CDR3 nucleotides are TGTGCCAGCAGCCAGTATACCGGGACAGCGAATGGCTACACCTTC. This codes for CASSQYTGTANGYTF. The chain employs TRBV28 and TRBJ1-2; 7 bases line up with TRBD1. The germline V gene has CDR1 MDHEN and CDR2 SYDVKM. V lost 6 bases, J lost 6 bases, and 13 bases stayed unmatched. The CDR3 is 15 amino acids.

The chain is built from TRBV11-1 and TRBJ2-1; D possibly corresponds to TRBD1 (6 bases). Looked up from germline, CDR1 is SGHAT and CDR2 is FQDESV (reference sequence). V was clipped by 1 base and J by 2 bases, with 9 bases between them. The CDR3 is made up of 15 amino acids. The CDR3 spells CASSLDRAPYNEQFF. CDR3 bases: TGTGCCAGCAGCTTAGACAGGGCCCCCTACAATGAGCAGTTCTTC.

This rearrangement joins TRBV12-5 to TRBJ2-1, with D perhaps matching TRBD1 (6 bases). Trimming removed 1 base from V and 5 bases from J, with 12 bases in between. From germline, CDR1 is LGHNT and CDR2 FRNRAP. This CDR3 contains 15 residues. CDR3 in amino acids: CASGLAVGAHNEQFF. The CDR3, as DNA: TGTGCTAGTGGTTTGGCCGTGGGGGCGCACAATGAGCAGTTCTTC.

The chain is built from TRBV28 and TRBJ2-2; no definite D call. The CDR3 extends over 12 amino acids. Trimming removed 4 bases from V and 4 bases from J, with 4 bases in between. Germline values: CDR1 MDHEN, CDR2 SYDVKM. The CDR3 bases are TGTGCCAGCAGTTCCAGCACCGGGGAGCTGTTTTTT. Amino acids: CASSSSTGELFF.

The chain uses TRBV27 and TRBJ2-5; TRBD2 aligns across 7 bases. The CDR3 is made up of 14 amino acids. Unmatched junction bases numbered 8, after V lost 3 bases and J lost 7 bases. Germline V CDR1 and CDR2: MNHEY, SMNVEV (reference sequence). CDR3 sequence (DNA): TGTGCCAGCAGTTTTGGCAGCGGGACCGGGACCCAGTACTTC. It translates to CASSFGSGTGTQYF.

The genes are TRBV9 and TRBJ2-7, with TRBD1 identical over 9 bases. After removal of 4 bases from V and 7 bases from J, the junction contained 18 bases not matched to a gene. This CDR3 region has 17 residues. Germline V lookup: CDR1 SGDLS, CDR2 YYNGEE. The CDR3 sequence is CASSLQTWDRVRWEQYF. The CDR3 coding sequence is TGTGCCAGCAGCCTACAGACCTGGGACAGGGTCCGGTGGGAGCAGTACTTC.

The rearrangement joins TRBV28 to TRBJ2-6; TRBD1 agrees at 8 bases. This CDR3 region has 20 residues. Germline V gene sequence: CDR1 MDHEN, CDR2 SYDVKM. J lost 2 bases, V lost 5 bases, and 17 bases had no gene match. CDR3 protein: CASSPPPIGQGRPGANVLTF. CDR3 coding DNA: TGTGCCAGCAGTCCTCCCCCCATCGGACAGGGTCGGCCTGGGGCCAACGTCCTGACTTTC.